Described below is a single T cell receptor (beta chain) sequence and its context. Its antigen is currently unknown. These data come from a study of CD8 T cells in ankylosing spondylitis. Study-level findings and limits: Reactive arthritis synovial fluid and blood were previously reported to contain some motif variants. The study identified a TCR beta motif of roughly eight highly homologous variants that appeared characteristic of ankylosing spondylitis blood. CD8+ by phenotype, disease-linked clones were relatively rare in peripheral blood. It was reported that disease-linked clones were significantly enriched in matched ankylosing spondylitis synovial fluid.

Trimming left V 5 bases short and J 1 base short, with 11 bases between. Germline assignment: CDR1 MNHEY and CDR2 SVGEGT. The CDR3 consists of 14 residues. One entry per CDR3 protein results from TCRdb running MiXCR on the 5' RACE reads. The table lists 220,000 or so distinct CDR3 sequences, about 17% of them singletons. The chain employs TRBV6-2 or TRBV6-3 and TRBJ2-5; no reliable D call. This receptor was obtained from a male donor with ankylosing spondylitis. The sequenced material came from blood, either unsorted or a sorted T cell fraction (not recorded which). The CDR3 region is CASSPDPGQETQYF. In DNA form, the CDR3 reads TGTGCCAGCAGTCCCGACCCAGGCCAAGAGACCCAGTACTTC.